The 27 T cell receptor beta chains reported below all come from one sample, sequenced in a study of T cells in tuberculosis. Only in-frame clones appear in the TCRdb table, and some are missing; sequencing was by immunoSEQ multiplex PCR. The sample holds tens of thousands of clones, about 76% seen once. Thawed, overnight-rested PBMC were stained with GMM-loaded CD1B tetramer, viability dye and anti-CD3, then sorted. C32 glucose monomycolate from Rhodococcus equi was loaded onto the CD1B tetramers. The sample comprised CD1b-GMM tetramer-negative cells sorted from PBMCs. These TCRs come from an adult woman with latent tuberculosis.

This chain joins TRBV12-5 and TRBJ1-4; no reliable D call. Looked up from germline, CDR1 is LGHNT and CDR2 is FRNRAP. Trimming took off 5 bases at V and 1 base at J, with 8 bases between the two ends. The CDR3 loop spans 14 amino acids. CDR3 in amino acids: CASGLRETNEKLFF. For the CDR3, the DNA is TGTGCTAGTGGTCTGCGGGAAACTAATGAAAAACTGTTTTTT.

The chain joins TRBV2 to TRBJ1-5; a weak D match, TRBD1 (6 bases). Deletions cut 6 bases from V and 3 bases from J, with 18 bases between. The CDR3 runs to 16 residues. Looked up from germline, CDR1 is SNHLY and CDR2 is FYNNEI. CDR3 in amino acids: CASRDLLGASNQPQHF. In DNA, the CDR3 is TGTGCCAGCAGGGACCTTCTGGGGGCGTCCAATCAGCCCCAGCATTTT.

V and J are TRBV28 and TRBJ1-1; 7 bases fit TRBD1. V lost 2 bases and J lost 5; bases outside the gene matches: 5. Germline CDR1 and CDR2: MDHEN and SYDVKM. CDR3 size: 14 residues. CDR3 residues: CASSLPQGGTEAFF. The CDR3 DNA reads TGTGCCAGCAGTTTACCCCAGGGGGGAACTGAAGCTTTCTTT.

This chain joins TRBV5-5 and TRBJ2-6; 7 positions match TRBD1. J was trimmed by 1 base and V by 4 bases; bases with no gene match: 5. The CDR3 extends over 16 amino acids. Germline lookup yields CDR1 SGHKS and CDR2 YYEKEE (reference sequence). The CDR3 loop reads CASSPRQGSGANVLTF. The CDR3 DNA reads as TGTGCCAGCAGCCCCCGACAGGGTTCTGGGGCCAACGTCCTGACTTTC.

V and J are TRBV15 and TRBJ1-1; TRBD1 matches at 8 bases. Germline V gene lookup returns CDR1 LNHNV and CDR2 YYDKDF (reference sequence). J was trimmed by 1 base and V by 5 bases; bases with no gene match: 6. CDR3 length: 15 residues. Here the CDR3 reads CATSVHRGANTEAFF. CDR3 nucleotide sequence: TGTGCCACCAGCGTCCACAGGGGGGCGAACACTGAAGCTTTCTTT.

The chain is built from TRBV19 and TRBJ1-5; D might be TRBD1 (6 bases). The CDR3 has 17 residues. V gave up 0 bases and J gave up 6 bases, with 18 bases separating them. Germline V gene lookup returns CDR1 LNHDA and CDR2 SQIVND (reference sequence). The CDR3 DNA reads TGTGCCAGTAGTATAGAGAGCAGTGCAGGGGTTGGTCAGCCCCAGCATTTT. Encoded protein: CASSIESSAGVGQPQHF. The whole variable domain, remainder taken from reference TRBV19 and TRBJ1-5, is DGGITQSPKYLFRKEGQNVTLSCEQNLNHDAMYWYRQDPGQGLRLIYYSQIVNDFQKGDIAEGYSVSREKKESFPLTVTSAQKNPTAFYLCASSIESSAGVGQPQHFGDGTRLSIL.

As DNA, the CDR3 is TGCGCCAGCAGCCAAGTATTACAGGGAAATGAAAAACTGTTTTTT. Its protein product is CASSQVLQGNEKLFF. The chain is built from TRBV4-1 and TRBJ1-4; D is possibly TRBD1 (6 bases). From germline, CDR1 is MGHRA and CDR2 YSYEKL. The CDR3 spans 15 residues. V shed 1 base and J shed 5 bases, with 11 bases lying between them.

CDR3 nucleotides: TGTGCCAGCAGTTTACGGGGGGGCGGCACTGAAGCTTTCTTT. It codes for CASSLRGGGTEAFF. The chain recombines TRBV28 with TRBJ1-1; weak D call: TRBD1 (6 bases). V lost 2 bases to trimming and J lost 4 bases, with 11 bases between them. Per the germline V gene, CDR1 is MDHEN and CDR2 is SYDVKM. CDR3 length: 14 residues.

The chain recombines TRBV28 with TRBJ1-5, with D perhaps matching TRBD1 (6 bases). CDR1 is MDHEN and CDR2 is SYDVKM in the germline V gene. Trimming cost V 7 bases and J 2 bases, with 9 bases left between them. The CDR3 runs to 13 residues. The CDR3 bases are TGTGCCAGCAAAGGGGGAGGCAATCAGCCCCAGCATTTT. Residues: CASKGGGNQPQHF.

This chain connects TRBV5-1 to TRBJ1-5; 8 bases map to TRBD1. The CDR3 extends over 15 amino acids. The germline gives CDR1 SGHRS, CDR2 YFSETQ. The J segment lost 6 bases and the V segment lost 0 bases, leaving 5 bases of the junction unmatched. The DNA for the CDR3 is TGCGCCAGCAGCTTGGGTCCAGGGGGCCTTCAGCCCCAGCATTTT. This gives the protein CASSLGPGGLQPQHF.

V gene TRBV7-9 combines with J gene TRBJ1-1; D perhaps matches TRBD1 (5 bases). From germline, CDR1 is SEHNR and CDR2 FQNEAQ (reference sequence). This CDR3 is 15 amino acids long. V lost 5 bases and J lost 7, with 20 bases in between. The CDR3 sequence is CASSAGGRGIDEAFF. CDR3 bases: TGTGCCAGCAGCGCGGGGGGAAGGGGAATTGATGAAGCTTTCTTT.

The V call is TRBV5-1, the J call TRBJ2-1; 8 bases map to TRBD1. This CDR3 is built from 13 residues. CDR1 and CDR2 (germline): SGHRS, YFSETQ. The junction had 4 bases not matched to a gene; V was cut back by 5 bases and J by 6 bases. CDR3 in DNA: TGCGCCAGCAGTCAGGGGGCATCCAATGAGCAGTTCTTC. Its translation: CASSQGASNEQFF.

V and J are TRBV7-3 and TRBJ1-1, with unresolved D. Germline V gene data show CDR1 as SGHTA and CDR2 as FQGTGA. The CDR3 consists of 13 residues. V was pared by 3 bases and J by 0 bases, with 5 bases between. The CDR3 protein is CASSFQMNTEAFF. CDR3 nucleotide sequence: TGTGCCAGCAGCTTTCAAATGAACACTGAAGCTTTCTTT.

This rearrangement joins TRBV7-3 to TRBJ1-2; D remains unclear. The V gene lost 1 base and the J gene lost 6 bases, with 24 bases spanning the gap. This CDR3 is 18 amino acids long. Germline V gene lookup returns CDR1 SGHTA and CDR2 FQGTGA. The CDR3 nucleotides are TGTGCCAGCAGCTTAAGGGCGGGCAGTAGCCGATTATCCGATGGCTACACCTTC. This codes for CASSLRAGSSRLSDGYTF.

V gene TRBV27 combines with J gene TRBJ1-5; no clear D gene. The germline V gene encodes CDR1 MNHEY and CDR2 SMNVEV (reference sequence). The CDR3 spans 12 residues. The germline V and J ends were trimmed by 4 bases and 9 bases, with 10 bases remaining between them. The CDR3 loop is CASSSLIGPQHF. The CDR3 bases are TGTGCCAGCAGTTCCCTAATTGGGCCCCAGCATTTT.

The chain joins TRBV9 to TRBJ1-3, with a tentative D call TRBD1 (5 bases). This CDR3 is 16 amino acids long. CDR1 and CDR2 from the germline V gene are SGDLS and YYNGEE. V was pared by 0 bases and J by 0 bases, with 10 bases between. In DNA, the CDR3 is TGTGCCAGCAGCGTAGGTGGGGGGAACTCTGGAAACACCATATATTTT. Translating gives CASSVGGGNSGNTIYF.

The chain uses TRBV7-2 and TRBJ1-1; 10 bases map to TRBD1. Per the germline V gene, CDR1 is SGHTA and CDR2 is FQGNSA. This CDR3 has 14 amino acids. V lost 4 bases to trimming and J lost 5 bases; unmatched junction nucleotides: 4. CDR3 loop: CASSSGTGATEAFF. For the CDR3, the DNA is TGTGCCAGCAGCTCCGGGACAGGGGCTACTGAAGCTTTCTTT. The entire variable domain, with the rest obtained from reference TRBV7-2 and TRBJ1-1, is as follows: GAGVSQSPSNKVTEKGKDVELRCDPISGHTALYWYRQSLGQGLEFLIYFQGNSAPDKSGLPSDRFSAERTGGSVSTLTIQRTQQEDSAVYLCASSSGTGATEAFFGQGTRLTVV.

This clone has more than one count but fewer than ten. Its ends do not fully match the called genes, so a read error is possible. The gene calls are TRBV6-5 and TRBJ2-1, with D unclear. The CDR3 loop spans 11 amino acids. The V gene's germline CDR1 is MNHEY and CDR2 SVGAGI. The CDR3 loop reads CASRYYNEQFF. The CDR3 nucleotides read TGTGCCAGCAGGTACTACAATGAGCAGTTCTTC.

V and J are TRBV28 and TRBJ2-3, with D perhaps TRBD2 (5 bases). Trimming removed 3 bases from V and 7 bases from J, with 17 bases in between. Germline V gene data show CDR1 as MDHEN and CDR2 as SYDVKM. This CDR3 comprises 15 residues. CDR3 amino acids: CASSFERPSRNTQYF. CDR3 sequence (DNA): TGTGCCAGCAGTTTCGAGCGGCCGTCCCGGAATACGCAGTATTTT.

This chain links TRBV5-1 with TRBJ2-5; D is perhaps TRBD1 (6 bases). Near its end, the DNA agrees better with TRBJ2-7, so the J call may be wrong. The germline CDR1 and CDR2 sequences are SGHRS and YFSETQ. This CDR3 is built from 14 residues. CDR3 amino acids: CASSLRGQVYEQYF. For the CDR3, the DNA is TGCGCCAGCAGCTTGAGGGGACAAGTCTACGAGCAGTACTTC.

The genes are TRBV6-5 and TRBJ2-7, with 7 nucleotides matching TRBD1. The CDR3 is 15 amino acids. The junction had 12 bases not matched to a gene; V was cut back by 5 bases and J by 5 bases. CDR1 and CDR2 (germline): MNHEY, SVGAGI. CDR3 residues: CASSRLQGNIHEQYF. CDR3 nucleotide sequence: TGTGCCAGCAGTCGCCTACAGGGGAACATCCACGAGCAGTACTTC.

This clone was detected a few times. This chain joins TRBV14 and TRBJ1-2; TRBD1 aligns across 9 bases. The junction had 2 bases not matched to a gene; V was cut back by 2 bases and J by 4 bases. The length of the CDR3 is 14 residues. The V gene's germline CDR1 is SGHDN and CDR2 FVKESK. The CDR3 DNA reads as TGTGCCAGCAGCCAAAAGGGACAGGGCTATGGCTACACCTTC. Translation: CASSQKGQGYGYTF.

The J gene is TRBJ2-7, the V gene TRBV19; 9 nucleotides line up with TRBD1. Looked up from germline, CDR1 is LNHDA and CDR2 is SQIVND (reference sequence). CDR3 length: 14 residues. With 2 bases clipped from V and 8 bases from J, the junction kept 7 bases outside the gene matches. CDR3 sequence (DNA): TGTGCCAGTAGTATAAGGACAGGGGTCGGGAAGCAGTACTTC. It codes for CASSIRTGVGKQYF.

The chain is built from TRBV11-3 and TRBJ1-4, with D unresolved. V was pared by 2 bases and J by 0 bases, with 10 bases between. The CDR3 is 16 residues long. Germline assignment: CDR1 SGHNT and CDR2 YENEEA. CDR3 sequence reads: CASSLSGAATNEKLFF. The CDR3 nucleotides read TGTGCCAGCAGCTTATCAGGTGCTGCAACTAATGAAAAACTGTTTTTT.

This chain connects TRBV7-6 to TRBJ2-2; 8 nucleotides align to TRBD1. CDR1 is SGHVS, CDR2 FNYEAQ, per germline. The CDR3 has 18 amino acids. J was trimmed by 9 bases and V by 5 bases; bases with no gene match: 20. The CDR3 nucleotides are TGTGCCAGCAGCCCAGGGATTAGACAGGGGCCTGGGAAAAGGGAGCTGTTTTTT. It codes for CASSPGIRQGPGKRELFF.

This clone is termed medium-sized (0.01 to 0.1%). V gene TRBV4-3 combines with J gene TRBJ2-7, with 8 bases aligning to TRBD1. Germline V gives CDR1 LGHNA, CDR2 YSLEER. With 6 bases clipped from V and 0 bases from J, the junction kept 4 bases outside the gene matches. This CDR3 region has 14 residues. The CDR3 loop is CASSRDRLSYEQYF. The CDR3 DNA follows: TGCGCCAGCAGTCGGGACAGGCTCTCCTACGAGCAGTACTTC.

The J gene is TRBJ2-5, the V gene TRBV27; TRBD1 agrees at 8 bases. The CDR3 contains 15 residues. Trimming at V came to 2 bases and at J to 5 bases, leaving 7 bases not matched to a gene. Germline values: CDR1 MNHEY, CDR2 SMNVEV (reference sequence). The CDR3 nucleotides are TGTGCCAGCAGTTTAGCGCAGGGGGCTTTTGAGACCCAGTACTTC. Protein: CASSLAQGAFETQYF.